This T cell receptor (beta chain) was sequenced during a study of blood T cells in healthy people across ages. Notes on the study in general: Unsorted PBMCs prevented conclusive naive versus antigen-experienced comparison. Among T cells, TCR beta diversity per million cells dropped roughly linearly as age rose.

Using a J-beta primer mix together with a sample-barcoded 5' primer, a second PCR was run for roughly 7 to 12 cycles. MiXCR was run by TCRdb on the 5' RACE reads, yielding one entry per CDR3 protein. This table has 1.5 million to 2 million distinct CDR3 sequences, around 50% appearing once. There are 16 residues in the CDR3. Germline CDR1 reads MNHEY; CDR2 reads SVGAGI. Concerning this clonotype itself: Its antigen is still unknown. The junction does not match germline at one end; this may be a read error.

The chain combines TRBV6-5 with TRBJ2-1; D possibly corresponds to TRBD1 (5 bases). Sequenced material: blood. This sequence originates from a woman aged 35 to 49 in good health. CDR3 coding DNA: TGCGCCAGCAGTTTGGGGAATCCAGGGTACGGGAATGAGCAGTTCTTC. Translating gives CASSLGNPGYGNEQFF.